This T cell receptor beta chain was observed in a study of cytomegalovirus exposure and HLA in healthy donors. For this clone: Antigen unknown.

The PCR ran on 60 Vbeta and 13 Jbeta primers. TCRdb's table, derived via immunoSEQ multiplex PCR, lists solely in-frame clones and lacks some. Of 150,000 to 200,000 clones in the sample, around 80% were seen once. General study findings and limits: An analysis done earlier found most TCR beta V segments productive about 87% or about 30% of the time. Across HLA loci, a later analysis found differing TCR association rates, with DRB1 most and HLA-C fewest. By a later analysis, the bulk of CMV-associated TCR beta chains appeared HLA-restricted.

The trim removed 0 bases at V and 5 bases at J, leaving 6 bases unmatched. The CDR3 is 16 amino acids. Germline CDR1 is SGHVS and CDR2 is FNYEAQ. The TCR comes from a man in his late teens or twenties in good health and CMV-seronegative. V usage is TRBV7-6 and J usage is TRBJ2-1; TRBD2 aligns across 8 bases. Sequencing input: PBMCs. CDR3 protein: CASSLARLAGNNEQFF. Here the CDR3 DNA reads TGTGCCAGCAGCTTAGCGAGATTAGCGGGGAACAATGAGCAGTTCTTC.